This T cell receptor (beta chain) was captured in a study of tumor-infiltrating lymphocytes in primary liver carcinoma. Study information: Surgery removed the patients' primary liver carcinoma.

It was unsorted whole blood that yielded blood RNA, and germline DNA was also extracted. Chronic HBV infection, untreated so far, was present in the patients. Concerning this clonotype itself: Its target is unknown.

A constant-region primer served to make TCR beta cDNA from approximately 490 ng total RNA. Employing slightly modified ARM-PCR, three nested multiplex PCR rounds were run, and these gave rise to the TCR beta libraries. The first two PCR rounds, roughly 9 cycles each, used TRBV1-TRBV30 forward primers and a C-beta reverse primer. Each CDR3 protein gets one entry after TCRdb re-called the multiplex PCR reads with MiXCR. Seen here are under 200,000 distinct CDR3 sequences, around 60% observed once, and the top ten hold around 7.1%. Study conclusions and caveats: The use of bulk unsorted samples meant that CD4+ and CD8+ repertoires were not compared. Tumor region pairs shared more overlap than did tumor-adjacent and tumor-blood pairs.

This CDR3 has 17 amino acids. The germline V gene encodes CDR1 DFQATT and CDR2 SNEGSKA (reference sequence). V shed 0 bases and J shed 9 bases, with 24 bases lying between them. J is TRBJ2-1 and V is TRBV20-1, with D maybe TRBD2 (5 bases). The source is a woman aged 55-70 years with primary liver carcinoma and hepatitis B virus infection. The specimen was peripheral blood. CDR3 amino acids: CSARDLLTVGGRSEQFF. The CDR3 DNA sequence: TGCAGTGCTAGAGATCTATTAACGGTAGGAGGCCGTAGTGAGCAGTTCTTC.